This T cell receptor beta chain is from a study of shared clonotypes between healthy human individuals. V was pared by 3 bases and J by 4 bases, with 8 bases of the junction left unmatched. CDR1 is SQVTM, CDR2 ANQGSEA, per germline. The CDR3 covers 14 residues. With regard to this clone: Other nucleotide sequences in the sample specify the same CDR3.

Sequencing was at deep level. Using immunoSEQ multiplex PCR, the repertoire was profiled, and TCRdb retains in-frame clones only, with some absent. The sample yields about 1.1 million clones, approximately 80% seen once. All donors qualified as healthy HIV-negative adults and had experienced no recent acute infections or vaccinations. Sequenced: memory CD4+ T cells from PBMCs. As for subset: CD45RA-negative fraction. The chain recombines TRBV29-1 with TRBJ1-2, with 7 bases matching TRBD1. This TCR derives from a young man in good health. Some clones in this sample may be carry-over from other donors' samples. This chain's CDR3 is CSVEGRGRGYGYTF. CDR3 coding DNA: TGCAGCGTTGAGGGAAGGGGGCGCGGCTATGGCTACACCTTC.